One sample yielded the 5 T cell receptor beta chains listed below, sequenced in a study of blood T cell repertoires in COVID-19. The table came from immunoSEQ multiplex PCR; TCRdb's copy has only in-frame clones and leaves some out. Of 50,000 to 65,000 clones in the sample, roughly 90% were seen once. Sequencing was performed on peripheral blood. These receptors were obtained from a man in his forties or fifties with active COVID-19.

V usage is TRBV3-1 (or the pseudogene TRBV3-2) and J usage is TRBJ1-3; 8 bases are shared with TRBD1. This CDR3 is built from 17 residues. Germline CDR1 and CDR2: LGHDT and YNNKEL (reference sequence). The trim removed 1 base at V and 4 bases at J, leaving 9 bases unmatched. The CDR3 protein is CASSQGPRGQGGNTIYF. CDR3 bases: TGTGCCAGCAGCCAAGGGCCGAGAGGACAGGGAGGAAACACCATATATTTT.

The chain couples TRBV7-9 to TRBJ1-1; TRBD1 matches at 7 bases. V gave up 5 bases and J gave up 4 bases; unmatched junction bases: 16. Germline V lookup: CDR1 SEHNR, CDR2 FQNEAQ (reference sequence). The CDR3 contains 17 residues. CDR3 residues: CASSPEGGPLSRTEAFF. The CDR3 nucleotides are TGTGCCAGCAGCCCTGAAGGGGGCCCCTTATCGCGCACTGAAGCTTTCTTT.

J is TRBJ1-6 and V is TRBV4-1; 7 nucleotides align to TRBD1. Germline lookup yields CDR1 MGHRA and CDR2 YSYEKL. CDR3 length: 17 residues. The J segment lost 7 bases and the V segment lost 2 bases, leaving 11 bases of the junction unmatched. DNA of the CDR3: TGCGCCAGCAGCCAACCAAACCGACAGGGTCCAAATTCACCCCTCCACTTT. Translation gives CASSQPNRQGPNSPLHF.

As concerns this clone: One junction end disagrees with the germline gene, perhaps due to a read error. The CDR3 DNA is TGTGCCAGCAGTGAATCCGAGCGGCTTAGCTTC. Translating gives CASSESERLSF. The rearrangement uses TRBV6-1 and TRBJ1-2; D gene ambiguous. There are 11 residues in the CDR3. The germline CDR1 and CDR2 sequences are MNHNS and SASEGT.

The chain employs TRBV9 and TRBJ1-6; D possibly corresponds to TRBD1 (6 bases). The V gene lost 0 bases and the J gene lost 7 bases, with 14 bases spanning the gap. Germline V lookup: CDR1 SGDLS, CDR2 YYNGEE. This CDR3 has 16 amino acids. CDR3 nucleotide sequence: TGTGCCAGCAGCGTAGCCCCACCGGGACAAAATTCACCCCTCCACTTT. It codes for CASSVAPPGQNSPLHF.